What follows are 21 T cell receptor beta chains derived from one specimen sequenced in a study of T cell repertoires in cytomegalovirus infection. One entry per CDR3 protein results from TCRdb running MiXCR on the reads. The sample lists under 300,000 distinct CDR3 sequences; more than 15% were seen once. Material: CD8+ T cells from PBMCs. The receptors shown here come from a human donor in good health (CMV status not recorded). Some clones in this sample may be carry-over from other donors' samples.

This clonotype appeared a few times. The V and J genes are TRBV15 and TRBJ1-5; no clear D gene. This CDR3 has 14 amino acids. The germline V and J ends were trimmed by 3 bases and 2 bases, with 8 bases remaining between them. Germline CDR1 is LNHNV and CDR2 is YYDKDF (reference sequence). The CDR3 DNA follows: TGTGCCACCAGCAGGGGAGGAGGCAATCAGCCCCAGCATTTT. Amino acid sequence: CATSRGGGNQPQHF.

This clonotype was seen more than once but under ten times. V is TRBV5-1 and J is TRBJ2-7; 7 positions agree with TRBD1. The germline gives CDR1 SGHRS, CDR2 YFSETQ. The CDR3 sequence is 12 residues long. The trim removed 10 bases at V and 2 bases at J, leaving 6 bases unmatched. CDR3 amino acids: CAGPDRTYEQYF. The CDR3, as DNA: TGCGCCGGTCCGGACAGGACCTACGAGCAGTACTTC.

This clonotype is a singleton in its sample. The CDR3 region has the DNA TGTGCCAGCAGCCCGGGGGAAGCCAAAGATACGCAGTATTTT. Its translation: CASSPGEAKDTQYF. This chain joins TRBV5-3 and TRBJ2-3; D perhaps matches TRBD2 (6 bases). TRBV5-3 is given ORF status, its function remaining uncertain. Trimming removed 8 bases at V and 5 bases at J, with 18 bases between. This CDR3 contains 14 residues.

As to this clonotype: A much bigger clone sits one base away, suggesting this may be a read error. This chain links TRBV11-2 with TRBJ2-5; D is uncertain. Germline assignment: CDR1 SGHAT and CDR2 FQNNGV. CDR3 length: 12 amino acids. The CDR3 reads CASSQPRETKYF. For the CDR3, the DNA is TGTGCCAGCAGCCAACCCCGAGAGACCAAGTACTTC.

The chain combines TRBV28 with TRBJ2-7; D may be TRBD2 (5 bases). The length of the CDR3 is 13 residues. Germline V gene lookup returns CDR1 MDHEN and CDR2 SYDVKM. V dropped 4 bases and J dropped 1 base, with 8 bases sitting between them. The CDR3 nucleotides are TGTGCCAGCAGTTCCCGGACTTCCTACGAGCAGTACTTC. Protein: CASSSRTSYEQYF.

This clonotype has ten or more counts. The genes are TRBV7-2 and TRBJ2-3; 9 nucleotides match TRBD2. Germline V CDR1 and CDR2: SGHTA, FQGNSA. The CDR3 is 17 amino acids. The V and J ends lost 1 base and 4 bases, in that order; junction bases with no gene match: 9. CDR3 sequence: CASSLVRAGGVPDTQYF. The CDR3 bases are TGTGCCAGCAGCTTAGTTAGGGCGGGGGGGGTCCCAGATACGCAGTATTTT.

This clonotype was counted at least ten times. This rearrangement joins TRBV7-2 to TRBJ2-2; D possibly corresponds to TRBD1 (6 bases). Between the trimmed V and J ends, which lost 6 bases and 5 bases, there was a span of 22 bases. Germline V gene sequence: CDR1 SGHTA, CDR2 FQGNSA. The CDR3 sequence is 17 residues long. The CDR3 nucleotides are TGTGCCAGCAGAAAGAGTCCAGGGGATTCTATAACCGGGGAGCTGTTTTTT. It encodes CASRKSPGDSITGELFF.

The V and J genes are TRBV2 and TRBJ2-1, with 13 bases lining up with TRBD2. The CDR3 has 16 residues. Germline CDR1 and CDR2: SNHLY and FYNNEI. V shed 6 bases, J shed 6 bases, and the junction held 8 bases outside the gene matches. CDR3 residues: CASSGTSGVISNEQFF. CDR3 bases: TGTGCCAGCAGCGGGACTAGCGGGGTCATATCCAATGAGCAGTTCTTC.

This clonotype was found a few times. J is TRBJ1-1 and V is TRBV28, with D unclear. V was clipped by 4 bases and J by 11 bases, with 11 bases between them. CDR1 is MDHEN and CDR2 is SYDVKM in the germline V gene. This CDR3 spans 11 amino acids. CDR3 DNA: TGTGCCAGCAGTTCTCCCGCGACCGCTTTCTTT. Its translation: CASSSPATAFF.

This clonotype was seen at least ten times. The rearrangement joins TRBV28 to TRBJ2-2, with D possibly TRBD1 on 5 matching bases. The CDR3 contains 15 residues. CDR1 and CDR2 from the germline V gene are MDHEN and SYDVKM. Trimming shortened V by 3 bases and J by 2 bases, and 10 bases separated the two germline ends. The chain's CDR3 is CASSLLGANTGELFF. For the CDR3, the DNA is TGTGCCAGCAGTTTGTTAGGGGCCAACACCGGGGAGCTGTTTTTT. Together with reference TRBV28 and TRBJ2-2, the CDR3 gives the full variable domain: DVKVTQSSRYLVKRTGEKVFLECVQDMDHENMFWYRQDPGLGLRLIYFSYDVKMKEKGDIPEGYSVSREKKERFSLILESASTNQTSMYLCASSLLGANTGELFFGEGSRLTVL.

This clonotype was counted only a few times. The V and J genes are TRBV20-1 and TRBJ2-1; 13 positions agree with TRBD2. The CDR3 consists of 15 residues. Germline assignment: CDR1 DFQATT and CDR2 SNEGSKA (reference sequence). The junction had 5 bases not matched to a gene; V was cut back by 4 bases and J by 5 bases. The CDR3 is CSAKTSGGSNNEQFF. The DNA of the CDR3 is TGCAGTGCTAAGACTAGCGGGGGGTCTAACAATGAGCAGTTCTTC.

The CDR3 coding sequence is TGTGCCAGCAGCTCGGACATGGGCGGGGAGCTGTTTTTT. Its protein is CASSSDMGGELFF. The J gene is TRBJ2-2, the V gene TRBV11-3; TRBD1 might be the D (5 bases). This CDR3 region has 13 residues. Per germline, CDR1 SGHNT and CDR2 YENEEA. V gave up 4 bases and J gave up 7 bases, with 10 bases separating them.

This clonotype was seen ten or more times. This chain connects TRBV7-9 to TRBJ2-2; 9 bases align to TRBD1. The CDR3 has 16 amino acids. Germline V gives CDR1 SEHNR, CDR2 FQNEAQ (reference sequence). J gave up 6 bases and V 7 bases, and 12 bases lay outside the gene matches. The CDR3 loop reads CASIYPGTGNPGELFF. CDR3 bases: TGTGCCAGCATCTACCCCGGGACAGGGAATCCCGGGGAGCTGTTTTTT.

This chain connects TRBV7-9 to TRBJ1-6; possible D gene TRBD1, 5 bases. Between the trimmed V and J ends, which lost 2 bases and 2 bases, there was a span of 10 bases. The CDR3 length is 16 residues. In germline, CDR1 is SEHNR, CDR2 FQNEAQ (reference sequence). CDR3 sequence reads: CASSLTGTAYNSPLHF. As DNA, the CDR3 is TGTGCCAGCAGCTTAACTGGGACGGCCTATAATTCACCCCTCCACTTT.

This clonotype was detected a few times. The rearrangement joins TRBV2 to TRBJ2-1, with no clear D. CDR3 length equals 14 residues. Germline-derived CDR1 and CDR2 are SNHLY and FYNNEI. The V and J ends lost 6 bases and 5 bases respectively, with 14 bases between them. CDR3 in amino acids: CASSQLTHHNEQFF. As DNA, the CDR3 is TGTGCCAGCAGCCAACTAACCCATCACAATGAGCAGTTCTTC.

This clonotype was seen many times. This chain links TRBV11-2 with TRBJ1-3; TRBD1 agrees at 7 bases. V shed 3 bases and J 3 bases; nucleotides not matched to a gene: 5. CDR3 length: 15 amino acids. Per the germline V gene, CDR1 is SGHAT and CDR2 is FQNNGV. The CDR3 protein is CASSLGRGYGNTIYF. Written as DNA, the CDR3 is TGTGCCAGCAGCTTGGGCAGGGGGTATGGAAACACCATATATTTT.

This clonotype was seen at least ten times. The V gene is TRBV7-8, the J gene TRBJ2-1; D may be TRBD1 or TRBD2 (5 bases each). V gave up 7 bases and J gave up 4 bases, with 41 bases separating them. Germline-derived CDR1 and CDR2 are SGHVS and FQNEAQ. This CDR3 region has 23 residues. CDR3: CASTTPARRAEESGLSTYNEQFF. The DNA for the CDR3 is TGTGCCAGCACCACACCCGCCCGCAGGGCTGAGGAATCGGGGCTCTCTACTTACAATGAGCAGTTCTTC.

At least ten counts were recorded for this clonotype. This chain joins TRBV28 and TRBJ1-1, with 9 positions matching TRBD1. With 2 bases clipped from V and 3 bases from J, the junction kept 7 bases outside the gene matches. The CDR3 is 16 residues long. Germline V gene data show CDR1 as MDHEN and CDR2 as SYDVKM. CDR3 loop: CASSLTGTGHDTEAFF. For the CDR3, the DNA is TGTGCCAGCAGTTTAACCGGGACAGGGCACGACACTGAAGCTTTCTTT.

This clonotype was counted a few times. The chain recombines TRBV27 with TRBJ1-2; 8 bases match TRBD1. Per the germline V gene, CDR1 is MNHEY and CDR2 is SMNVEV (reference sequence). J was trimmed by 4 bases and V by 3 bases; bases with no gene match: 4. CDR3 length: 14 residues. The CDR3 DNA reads TGTGCCAGCAGTTTCACAGGGGGGGCCTATGGCTACACCTTC. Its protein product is CASSFTGGAYGYTF.

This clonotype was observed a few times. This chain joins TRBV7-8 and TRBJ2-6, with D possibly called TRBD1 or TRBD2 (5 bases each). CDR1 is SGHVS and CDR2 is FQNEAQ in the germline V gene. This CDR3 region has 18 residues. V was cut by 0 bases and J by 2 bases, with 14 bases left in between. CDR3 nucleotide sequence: TGTGCCAGCAGCTTAGCCTTGAGTAGGGGAGCTGGGGCCAACGTCCTGACTTTC. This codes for CASSLALSRGAGANVLTF.

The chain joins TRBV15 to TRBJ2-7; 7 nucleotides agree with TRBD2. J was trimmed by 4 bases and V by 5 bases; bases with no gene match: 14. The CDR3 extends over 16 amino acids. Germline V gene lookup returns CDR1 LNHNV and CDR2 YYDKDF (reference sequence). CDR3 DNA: TGTGCCACCAGCGACTTCCGGGACGCCGGGGGGTACGAGCAGTACTTC. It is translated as CATSDFRDAGGYEQYF.